This T cell receptor beta chain was sequenced for a study of cytomegalovirus exposure and HLA in healthy donors. Whole-study results and caveats: Some TCR beta chains (more than 150 of them) were listed as cytomegalovirus-associated. Donors belonging to an Asian-associated ancestry cluster reportedly showed fewer N-insertions in productive TCRs than the approximately 690-donor mean, according to what a later analysis found.

V lost 0 bases and J 3 bases, leaving 10 bases between the germline ends. The CDR3 is made up of 15 amino acids. Germline-derived CDR1 and CDR2 are SGHKS and YYEKEE (reference sequence). The PCR employed 60 Vbeta primers together with 13 Jbeta primers. TCRdb's copy holds only in-frame clones and misses some; the assay was immunoSEQ multiplex PCR. The sample records under 150,000 clones, around 78% being singletons. A note on this clone: Its antigen remains unknown.

The rearrangement uses TRBV5-5 and TRBJ2-1; D is perhaps TRBD1 (6 bases). The receptor's source is a woman in her thirties or forties in good health and CMV-seropositive. Sequenced input: PBMCs. The CDR3: CASSLEDRSYNEQFF. The CDR3 region has the DNA TGTGCCAGCAGCTTGGAGGACAGAAGCTACAATGAGCAGTTCTTC.